These 19 T cell receptor beta chains were sequenced from one sample in a study of shared clonotypes between healthy human individuals (dated by TCRdb to 2019 to 2021). The library relied on the immunoSEQ multiplex PCR assay. TCRdb limited this immuneACCESS table to in-frame rearrangements with V and J called. A share of clones is missing; checked studies link under half to unresolved V genes, and the rest is unexplained. The sample yields about half a million clones; around 80% were counted once. About 12% of the sample goes to the ten largest clones. The sample taken for sequencing was PBMCs. The source is a woman between 35 and 50 years old in good health. Some clones in this sample may be carry-over from other donors' samples.

The rearrangement uses TRBV5-1 and TRBJ2-6, with D hard to call. Germline values: CDR1 SGHRS, CDR2 YFSETQ. The CDR3 sequence is 16 residues long. The ends were cut back, 4 bases at V and 2 bases at J, with 13 bases in the middle. The CDR3 is CASSLSLVTGANVLTF. The DNA for the CDR3 is TGCGCCAGCAGCCTGTCGCTAGTAACTGGGGCCAACGTCCTGACTTTC.

The V and J genes are TRBV7-2 and TRBJ1-4; D might be TRBD1 (6 bases). The V gene lost 5 bases and the J gene lost 6 bases, with 13 bases spanning the gap. Germline V gives CDR1 SGHTA, CDR2 FQGNSA. The CDR3 consists of 14 residues. The CDR3 DNA sequence: TGTGCCAGCAGCCCGGGCGGGACATATGAAAAACTGTTTTTT. It yields the protein CASSPGGTYEKLFF.

V is TRBV9 and J is TRBJ2-1, with 10 bases matching TRBD2. CDR1 is SGDLS, CDR2 YYNGEE, per germline. V trimming: 4 bases; J trimming: 11 bases; junction bases outside the gene matches: 21. This CDR3 comprises 18 residues. CDR3 DNA sequence: TGTGCCAGCAGCTTAGGAGGGGGATCTAGCGGGAGCCTCTCGAAGCAGTTCTTC. Translation: CASSLGGGSSGSLSKQFF. The variable domain in full, completed from reference TRBV9 and TRBJ2-1, reads DSGVTQTPKHLITATGQRVTLRCSPRSGDLSVYWYQQSLDQGLQFLIQYYNGEERAKGNILERFSAQQFPDLHSELNLSSLELGDSALYFCASSLGGGSSGSLSKQFFGPGTRLTVL.

This rearrangement joins TRBV5-4 to TRBJ2-5; either TRBD1 or TRBD2 may supply D (6 bases each). CDR1 is SGHNT, CDR2 YYREEE, per germline (reference sequence). The CDR3 totals 11 residues. The V end was cut by 4 bases, the J end by 9 bases, with 10 bases between. CDR3 sequence (DNA): TGTGCCAGCAGCGGAGGGGGTTCCCAGTACTTC. It translates to CASSGGGSQYF.

V gene TRBV7-3 combines with J gene TRBJ2-1; a weak D match, TRBD2 (5 bases). The ends were cut back, 2 bases at V and 10 bases at J, with 12 bases in the middle. The CDR3 loop spans 13 amino acids. Germline values: CDR1 SGHTA, CDR2 FQGTGA. CDR3 amino acids: CASSLEGRREQFF. CDR3 in DNA: TGTGCCAGCAGCTTAGAGGGTAGAAGGGAGCAGTTCTTC. Variable domain in full (rest from reference TRBV7-3 and TRBJ2-1): GAGVSQTPSNKVTEKGKYVELRCDPISGHTALYWYRQSLGQGPEFLIYFQGTGAADDSGLPNDRFFAVRPEGSVSTLKIQRTERGDSAVYLCASSLEGRREQFFGPGTRLTVL.

This clone was seen only a few times. This chain connects TRBV9 to TRBJ1-5, with 7 nucleotides matching TRBD1. The CDR3 runs to 15 residues. Germline CDR1 is SGDLS and CDR2 is YYNGEE. V was clipped by 2 bases and J by 4 bases; unmatched bases: 6. The CDR3 sequence: CASSVGVTGNQPQHF. DNA of the CDR3: TGTGCCAGCAGCGTCGGAGTGACAGGGAATCAGCCCCAGCATTTT.

This clone was seen only a few times. The gene calls are TRBV6-6 and TRBJ1-2; a possible D gene is TRBD1 (6 bases). The length of the CDR3 is 13 residues. V gave up 4 bases and J gave up 3 bases, with 9 bases separating them. The germline V gene has CDR1 MNHNY and CDR2 SVGAGI (reference sequence). The CDR3 loop reads CASSLAGDYGYTF. The CDR3 nucleotides are TGTGCCAGCAGTTTAGCAGGGGACTATGGCTACACCTTC.

J is TRBJ2-1 and V is TRBV27; D unclear. CDR1 is MNHEY, CDR2 SMNVEV, per germline (reference sequence). With 8 bases removed from V and 4 bases from J, the gap between germline ends came to 6 bases. CDR3 length: 11 residues. This chain's CDR3 is CASGVYNEQFF. The CDR3 bases are TGTGCCAGCGGCGTGTACAATGAGCAGTTCTTC.

The chain carries TRBV5-4 and TRBJ2-1, with 7 bases aligning to TRBD2. V lost 3 bases to trimming and J lost 8 bases; unmatched junction nucleotides: 8. The CDR3 loop spans 14 amino acids. CDR1 and CDR2 (germline): SGHNT, YYREEE (reference sequence). Written as DNA, the CDR3 is TGTGCCAGCAGCTGGGACTATGGGCTCCATGAGCAGTTCTTC. The encoded protein is CASSWDYGLHEQFF.

This chain connects TRBV18 to TRBJ1-3; perhaps TRBD1 as D (5 bases). The V end lost 2 bases, the J end lost 0 bases, and 8 bases lay between the germline ends. The V gene's germline CDR1 is KGHSH and CDR2 LQKENI. CDR3 length: 15 amino acids. CDR3 residues: CASSPGDPSGNTIYF. The CDR3, as DNA: TGTGCCAGCTCACCAGGGGACCCCTCTGGAAACACCATATATTTT.

This clone was counted many times. Different DNA sequences within this sample yield the same CDR3. The chain has TRBV5-5 and TRBJ2-7; TRBD1 matches at 11 bases. This CDR3 has 14 residues. Trimming removed 5 bases from V and 3 bases from J; junction bases left unmatched: 4. Germline-derived CDR1 and CDR2 are SGHKS and YYEKEE (reference sequence). The DNA of the CDR3 is TGTGCCAGCAGAAGCGGGACAGGGGGCTACGAGCAGTACTTC. It is translated as CASRSGTGGYEQYF.

The chain couples TRBV28 to TRBJ2-2; D ambiguous. Trimming pared 4 bases from V and 0 bases from J, leaving 3 bases between. Germline assignment: CDR1 MDHEN and CDR2 SYDVKM. The CDR3 sequence is 13 residues long. The CDR3 loop reads CASSYPNTGELFF. The CDR3 DNA reads TGTGCCAGCAGTTACCCGAACACCGGGGAGCTGTTTTTT.

Details on this clone: A much more abundant neighbour one base away suggests this may be a read error. V gene TRBV5-4 combines with J gene TRBJ2-7, with 11 bases lining up with TRBD2. V shed 4 bases and J 3 bases; nucleotides not matched to a gene: 3. The length of the CDR3 is 14 residues. The germline gives CDR1 SGHNT, CDR2 YYREEE (reference sequence). The CDR3: CASSPGTSGYEQYF. As DNA, the CDR3 is TGTGCCAGCAGCCCCGGGACTAGCGGCTACGAGCAGTACTTC.

Only one count was recorded for this clone. A single base is all that separates this from a far larger clone, so a read error is likely. The genes are TRBV6-1 and TRBJ1-5; a possible D gene is TRBD1 (5 bases). This CDR3 is built from 14 residues. CDR1 and CDR2 from the germline V gene are MNHNS and SASEGT. The V gene lost 8 bases and the J gene lost 6 bases, with 17 bases spanning the gap. CDR3 DNA sequence: TGTGCCAGCGCCCCCGAGGGGAGGGTTCAGCCCCAGCATTTT. This translates into CASAPEGRVQPQHF.

CDR3 sequence reads: CSVVWAGTVDNEQFF. The CDR3 region has the DNA TGCAGCGTTGTGTGGGCCGGGACAGTCGACAATGAGCAGTTCTTC. The chain has TRBV29-1 and TRBJ2-1; TRBD1 agrees at 7 bases. The germline V gene has CDR1 SQVTM and CDR2 ANQGSEA. Unmatched junction bases numbered 11, after V lost 4 bases and J lost 5 bases. The CDR3 contains 15 residues.

The chain employs TRBV4-1 and TRBJ2-5, with D uncertain. Germline CDR1 MGHRA, CDR2 YSYEKL. The CDR3 has 13 amino acids. Trimming removed 1 base from V and 5 bases from J, with 8 bases in between. CDR3 DNA: TGCGCCAGCAGCCAAGCTGTTCCGGAGACCCAGTACTTC. It is translated as CASSQAVPETQYF.

The chain combines TRBV5-1 with TRBJ1-5; D is unresolved. Trimming removed 0 bases at V and 5 bases at J, with 9 bases between. CDR1 and CDR2 from the germline V gene are SGHRS and YFSETQ. The CDR3 covers 14 residues. The CDR3 DNA reads TGCGCCAGCAGCTTGGGACATAAAGATCAGCCCCAGCATTTT. It translates to CASSLGHKDQPQHF.

The chain joins TRBV2 to TRBJ2-1, with D perhaps TRBD1 (7 bases). Looked up from germline, CDR1 is SNHLY and CDR2 is FYNNEI. The CDR3 spans 16 residues. V was cut by 6 bases and J by 2 bases, with 17 bases left in between. The CDR3 here is CASSPGRGAAYNEQFF. The CDR3 bases are TGTGCCAGCAGCCCCGGCAGGGGGGCTGCCTACAATGAGCAGTTCTTC.

About this clone itself: A much larger clone differs by one base, so this may be a read error. CDR3 sequence (DNA): TGTGCCAGCAGCTTCGACACAGATACGCAGTATTTT. Amino acids: CASSFDTDTQYF. The chain employs TRBV7-8 and TRBJ2-3; D is uncertain. The CDR3 has 12 amino acids. Germline V gene sequence: CDR1 SGHVS, CDR2 FQNEAQ. Between the trimmed V and J ends, which lost 3 bases and 2 bases, there was a span of 3 bases.